The sequence of this T cell receptor beta chain was determined in a study of regulatory T cells in long-lasting Graves disease. Details on this clonotype: Its antigen remains unidentified. A read error may be the cause here, since a much bigger clone is one base away.

Arm-PCR of CDR3 regions with iRepertoire HTBI primers generated TCR beta libraries. TCRdb re-derived calls from the multiplex PCR reads in MiXCR, one entry per CDR3 protein. The data show roughly 320,000 distinct CDR3 sequences, roughly 17% seen once. As to time point: newly diagnosed GD, antithyroid drugs for less than 3 months. After RNA was extracted from PBMCs, the TCR library was made from it. Study findings and constraints: TRBV28 was favored in persistent disease, as were TRBJ1-2 and TRBJ2-5. Persistent patients had a count of shared public clonotypes (approximately 2,800) that exceeded that of new patients (approximately 1,000).

In germline, CDR1 is SGHRS, CDR2 YFSETQ. This CDR3 comprises 16 residues. The sample also formed part of further work on T cells in Graves' hyperthyroidism and ophthalmopathy. As reported in that work: Absence of ophthalmopathy progression within 18 months defined stable Graves' hyperthyroidism.

The clonotype originates from a man in his forties or fifties with Graves disease. The rearrangement joins TRBV5-1 to TRBJ1-2; D gene uncertain. The sequencing used peripheral blood mononuclear cells (PBMCs), collected at new diagnosis, from a patient treated with antithyroid drugs. The CDR3 spells CAGSPNKNEPNYGYTF. The DNA for the CDR3 is TGCGCCGGCAGCCCTAACAAAAACGAGCCTAACTATGGCTACACCTTC.